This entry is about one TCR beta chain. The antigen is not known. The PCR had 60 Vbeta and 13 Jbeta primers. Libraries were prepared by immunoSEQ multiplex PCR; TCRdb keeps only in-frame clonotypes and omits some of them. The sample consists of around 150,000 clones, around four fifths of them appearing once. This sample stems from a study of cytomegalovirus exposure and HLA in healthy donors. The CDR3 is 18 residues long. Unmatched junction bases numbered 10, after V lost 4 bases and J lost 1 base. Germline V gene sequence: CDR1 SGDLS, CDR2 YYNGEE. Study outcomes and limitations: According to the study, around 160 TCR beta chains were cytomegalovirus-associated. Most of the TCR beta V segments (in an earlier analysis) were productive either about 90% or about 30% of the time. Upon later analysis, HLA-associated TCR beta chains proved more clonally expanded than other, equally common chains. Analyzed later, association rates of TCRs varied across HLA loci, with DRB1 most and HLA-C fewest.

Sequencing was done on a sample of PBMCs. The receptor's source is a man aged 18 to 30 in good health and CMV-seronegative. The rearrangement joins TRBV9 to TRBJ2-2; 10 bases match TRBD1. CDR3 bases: TGTGCCAGCAGCCCCCGGGGGGGGACAGGGGTGAACACCGGGGAGCTGTTTTTT. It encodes CASSPRGGTGVNTGELFF. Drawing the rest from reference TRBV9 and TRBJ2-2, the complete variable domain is DSGVTQTPKHLITATGQRVTLRCSPRSGDLSVYWYQQSLDQGLQFLIQYYNGEERAKGNILERFSAQQFPDLHSELNLSSLELGDSALYFCASSPRGGTGVNTGELFFGEGSRLTVL.